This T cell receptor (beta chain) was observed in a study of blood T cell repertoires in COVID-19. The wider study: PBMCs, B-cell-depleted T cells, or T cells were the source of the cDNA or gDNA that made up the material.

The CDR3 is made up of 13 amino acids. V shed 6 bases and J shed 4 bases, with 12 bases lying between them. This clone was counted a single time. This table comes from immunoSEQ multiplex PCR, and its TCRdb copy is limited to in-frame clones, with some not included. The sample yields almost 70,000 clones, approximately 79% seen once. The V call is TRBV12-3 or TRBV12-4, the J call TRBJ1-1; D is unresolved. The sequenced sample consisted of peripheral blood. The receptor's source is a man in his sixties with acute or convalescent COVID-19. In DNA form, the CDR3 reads TGTGCCAGCAGCCAAGGAGGAGGCACTGAAGCTTTCTTT. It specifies CASSQGGGTEAFF.